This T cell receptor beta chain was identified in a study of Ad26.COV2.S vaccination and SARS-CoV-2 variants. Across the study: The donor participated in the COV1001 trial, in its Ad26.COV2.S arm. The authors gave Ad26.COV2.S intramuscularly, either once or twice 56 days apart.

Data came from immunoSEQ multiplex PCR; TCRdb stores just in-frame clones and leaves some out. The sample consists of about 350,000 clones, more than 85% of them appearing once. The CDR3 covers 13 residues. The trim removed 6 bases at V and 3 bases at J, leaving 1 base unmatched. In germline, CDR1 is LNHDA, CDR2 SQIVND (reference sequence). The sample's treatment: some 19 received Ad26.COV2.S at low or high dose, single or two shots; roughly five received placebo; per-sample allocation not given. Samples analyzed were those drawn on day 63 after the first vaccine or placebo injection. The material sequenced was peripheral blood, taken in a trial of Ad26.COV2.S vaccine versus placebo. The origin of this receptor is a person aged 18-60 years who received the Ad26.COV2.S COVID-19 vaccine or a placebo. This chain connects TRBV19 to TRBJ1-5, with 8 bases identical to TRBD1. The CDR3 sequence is CASRDRVNQPQHF. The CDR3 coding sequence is TGTGCCAGTAGGGACAGGGTCAATCAGCCCCAGCATTTT.